This T cell receptor (beta chain) stems from a study of spatial heterogeneity in lung cancer (dated by TCRdb to between 2018 and 2021). Some background on the complete study: Beta-chain transcripts were consistently detected in greater numbers than alpha-chain transcripts, which likely reflects a higher abundance of beta-chain transcripts. In the raw uncorrected reads, each unique combination of TCR and UMI appeared on average more than ten times. In non-small cell lung cancer, the study quantitatively compared TCR alpha and beta repertoires across several tumor regions, matched nontumor lung, and blood. Nonsynonymous mutation counts, determined by whole-exome sequencing of tumor tissue, were related to TCR repertoire features. Both alpha and beta chains were TCR-sequenced in hundreds of tumor regions, 64 matched nontumor lung samples and some 50 PBMC samples obtained at surgery. Study-wide conclusions, independent of this receptor: Additional single-cell paired TCR alpha and beta sequencing was considered necessary to confirm, at a functional level, the hypothesis that regional TCRs recognize regional mutations. Ubiquitous expanded tumor TCRs were detected in blood more often at tumor resection than at routine follow-up.

Libraries were prepared through 5' RACE. Sequencing was performed on a NextSeq 500. To allow correction of PCR and sequencing errors, the TCR library protocol tagged every TCR cDNA molecule with a unique molecular identifier. Per the authors' processing: TCR identification, UMI-based error correction and CDR3 extraction were performed with Decombinator tools. TCRs above a frequency of 2 per 1,000, corresponding to the top 1% of the tumor frequency distribution, were defined as expanded. Renyi diversity was calculated using the R vegan package after each repertoire was subsampled 100 times to 5,000 TCRs. CDR3 similarity networks were constructed using string-kernel similarity of amino acid triplets, with links drawn between CDR3s whose pairwise similarity was above 0.82. TCRdb took the public reads, trimmed them with fastp at Q25, ran MiXCR for clone calling and kept in-frame beta chains. Rows are unified per CDR3 protein, each entry keeping the most common DNA and genes. In this record, the V and J calls reflect TCRdb's handling and not the investigators' own analysis. Recorded for this sample are more than 60,000 distinct CDR3 sequences; about 6.6% of them occurred a single time. The ten largest account for roughly 14% of the sample.

The time point label on this specimen signifies: sample taken at primary tumor resection. The donors were more than 65 patients from the lung TRACERx cohort who had early-stage, untreated non-small cell lung cancer. Without any cell sorting, TCR sequencing was performed on whole RNA extracted either from tumor and nontumor lung tissue or from cryopreserved PBMC samples. Patients were selected for TCR sequencing only if sufficient RNA was available from at least two tumor regions. This clonotype came up a few times. Its binding antigen is unknown. Qualities for individual bases were not recorded, and no much larger clone is one base off. Trimming costs V 5 bases and J 14 bases, and their ends lie 6 bases apart. Its CDR3 holds 9 amino acids, cysteine through phenylalanine. Only the CDR3 part of the read is kept: 27 bases, read in frame from the first base. CDR1 and CDR2 are read off the germline V gene (reference sequence) as MNHEY and SMNVEV.

In this chain, TRBV27 is recombined with TRBJ1-4; there is no confident call for the D gene. Sequenced material: PBMCs, taken at surgery. This receptor was identified in a female donor with early-stage non-small cell lung cancer. The CDR3 reads as follows: CASSPGLFF. The DNA is as follows: TGTGCCAGCAGTCCGGGTCTGTTTTTT.